This TCR beta chain was sequenced in a study of identical twins. It was template switching that added a universal primer site, and there were unique molecular identifiers on the cDNA. In TCRdb, the 5' RACE reads were re-called with MiXCR into one record per CDR3 protein. The data contain about 280,000 distinct CDR3 sequences, around 8.8% of them singletons. Broader study findings: Zero-insertion analyses might be partly confounded by invariant T cells like MAIT and iNKT. Cord blood beta clonotypes that were abundant carried fewer insertions, and memory repertoires showed no such trend.

The CDR3 is 14 residues long. Deletions cut 3 bases from V and 7 bases from J, with 10 bases between. A note on this clonotype: Its antigen is as yet unknown.

These data are also associated with another study on yellow fever vaccine responses in identical twins.

The sequenced material came from memory (CD45RO+) T cells sorted from blood. This chain uses TRBV12-3 or TRBV12-4 with TRBJ1-6; no reliable D call. This clonotype was obtained from a young woman in good health. The chain's CDR3 is CASSFTLENSPLHF. CDR3 sequence (DNA): TGTGCCAGCAGTTTTACCTTAGAAAATTCACCCCTCCACTTT.